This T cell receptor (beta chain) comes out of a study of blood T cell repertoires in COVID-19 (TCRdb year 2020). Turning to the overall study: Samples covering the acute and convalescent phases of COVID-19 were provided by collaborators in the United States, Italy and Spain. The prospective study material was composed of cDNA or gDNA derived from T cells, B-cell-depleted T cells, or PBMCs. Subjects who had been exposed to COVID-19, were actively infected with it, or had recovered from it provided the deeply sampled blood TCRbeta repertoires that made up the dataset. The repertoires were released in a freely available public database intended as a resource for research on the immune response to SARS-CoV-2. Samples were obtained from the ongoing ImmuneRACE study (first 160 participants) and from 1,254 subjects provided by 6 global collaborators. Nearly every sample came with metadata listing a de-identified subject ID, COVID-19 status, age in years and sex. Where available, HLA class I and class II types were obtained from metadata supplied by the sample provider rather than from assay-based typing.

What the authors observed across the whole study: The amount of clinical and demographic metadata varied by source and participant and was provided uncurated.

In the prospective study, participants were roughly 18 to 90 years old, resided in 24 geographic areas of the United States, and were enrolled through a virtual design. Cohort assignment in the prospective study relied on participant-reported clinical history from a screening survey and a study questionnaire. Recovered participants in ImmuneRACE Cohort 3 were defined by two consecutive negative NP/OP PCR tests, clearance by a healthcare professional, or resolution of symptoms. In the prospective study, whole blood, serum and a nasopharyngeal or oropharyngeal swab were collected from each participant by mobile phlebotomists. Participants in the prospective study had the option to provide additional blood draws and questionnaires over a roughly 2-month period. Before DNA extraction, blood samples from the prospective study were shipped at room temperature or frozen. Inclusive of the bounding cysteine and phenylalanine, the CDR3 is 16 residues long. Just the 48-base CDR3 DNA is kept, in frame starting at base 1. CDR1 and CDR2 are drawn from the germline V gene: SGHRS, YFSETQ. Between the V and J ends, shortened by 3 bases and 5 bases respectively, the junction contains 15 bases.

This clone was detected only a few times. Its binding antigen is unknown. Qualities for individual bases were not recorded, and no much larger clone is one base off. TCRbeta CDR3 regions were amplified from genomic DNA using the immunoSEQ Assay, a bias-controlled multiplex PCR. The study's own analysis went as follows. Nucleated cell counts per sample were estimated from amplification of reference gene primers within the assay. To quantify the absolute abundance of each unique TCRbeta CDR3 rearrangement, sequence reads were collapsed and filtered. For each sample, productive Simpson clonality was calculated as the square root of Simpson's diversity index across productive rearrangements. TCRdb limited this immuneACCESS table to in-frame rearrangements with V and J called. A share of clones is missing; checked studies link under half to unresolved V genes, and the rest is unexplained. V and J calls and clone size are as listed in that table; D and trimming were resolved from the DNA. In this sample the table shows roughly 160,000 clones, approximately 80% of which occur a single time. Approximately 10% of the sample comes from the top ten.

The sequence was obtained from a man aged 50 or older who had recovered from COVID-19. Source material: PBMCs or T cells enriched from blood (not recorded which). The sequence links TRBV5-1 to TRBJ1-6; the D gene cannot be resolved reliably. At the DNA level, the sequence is TGCGCCAGCAGCTCCCGATCCGGGGAGCATAATTCACCCCTCCACTTT. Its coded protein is CASSSRSGEHNSPLHF. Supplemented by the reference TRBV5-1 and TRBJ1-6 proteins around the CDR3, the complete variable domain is KAGVTQTPRYLIKTRGQQVTLSCSPISGHRSVSWYQQTPGQGLQFLFEYFSETQRNKGNFPGRFSGRQFSNSRSEMNVSTLELGDSALYLCASSSRSGEHNSPLHFGNGTRLTVT.